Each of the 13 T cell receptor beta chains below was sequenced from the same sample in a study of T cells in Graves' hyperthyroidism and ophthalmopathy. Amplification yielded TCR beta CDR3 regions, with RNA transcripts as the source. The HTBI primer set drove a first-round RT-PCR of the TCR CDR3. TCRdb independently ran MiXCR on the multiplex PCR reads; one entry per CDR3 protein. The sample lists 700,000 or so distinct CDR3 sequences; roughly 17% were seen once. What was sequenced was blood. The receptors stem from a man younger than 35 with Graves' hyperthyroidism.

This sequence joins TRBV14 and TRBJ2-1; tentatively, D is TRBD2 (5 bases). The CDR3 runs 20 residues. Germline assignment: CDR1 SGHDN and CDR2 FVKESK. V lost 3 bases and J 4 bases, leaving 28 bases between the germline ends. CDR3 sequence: CASSHPPGNRKLRTYNEQFF. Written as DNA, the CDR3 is TGTGCCAGCAGCCACCCACCGGGAAATCGAAAGCTCCGTACTTACAATGAGCAGTTCTTC.

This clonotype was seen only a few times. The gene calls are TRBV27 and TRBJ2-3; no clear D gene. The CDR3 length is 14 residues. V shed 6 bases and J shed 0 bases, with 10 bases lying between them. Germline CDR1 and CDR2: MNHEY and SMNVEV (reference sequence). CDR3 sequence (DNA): TGTGCCAGCAGACCGACGGGCAGCACAGATACGCAGTATTTT. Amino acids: CASRPTGSTDTQYF.

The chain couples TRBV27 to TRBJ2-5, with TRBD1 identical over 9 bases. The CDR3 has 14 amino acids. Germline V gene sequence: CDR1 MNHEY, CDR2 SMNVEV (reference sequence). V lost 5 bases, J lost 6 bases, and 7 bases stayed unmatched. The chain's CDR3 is CASSPGTGWQTQYF. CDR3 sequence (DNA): TGTGCCAGCAGTCCCGGGACAGGGTGGCAGACCCAGTACTTC.

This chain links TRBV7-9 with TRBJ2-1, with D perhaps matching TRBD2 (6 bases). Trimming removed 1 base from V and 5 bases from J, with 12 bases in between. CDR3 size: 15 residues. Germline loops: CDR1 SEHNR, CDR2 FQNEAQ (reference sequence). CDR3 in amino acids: CASSLVWDWNNEQFF. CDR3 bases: TGTGCCAGCAGCTTAGTCTGGGACTGGAACAATGAGCAGTTCTTC.

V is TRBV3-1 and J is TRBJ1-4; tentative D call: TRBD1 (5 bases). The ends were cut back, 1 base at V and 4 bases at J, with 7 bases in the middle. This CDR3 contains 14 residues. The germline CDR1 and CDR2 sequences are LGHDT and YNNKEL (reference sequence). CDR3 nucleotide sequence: TGTGCCAGCAGCCAAGGCGGGGGTAATGAAAAACTGTTTTTT. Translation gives CASSQGGGNEKLFF.

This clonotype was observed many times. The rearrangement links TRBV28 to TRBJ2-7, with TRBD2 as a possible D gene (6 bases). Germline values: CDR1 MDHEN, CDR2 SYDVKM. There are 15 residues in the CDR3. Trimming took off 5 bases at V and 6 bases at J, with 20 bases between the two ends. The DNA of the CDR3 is TGTGCCAGCAGTGAGGGAGGCCCCTCTTCTCTCGAGCAGTACTTC. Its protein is CASSEGGPSSLEQYF.

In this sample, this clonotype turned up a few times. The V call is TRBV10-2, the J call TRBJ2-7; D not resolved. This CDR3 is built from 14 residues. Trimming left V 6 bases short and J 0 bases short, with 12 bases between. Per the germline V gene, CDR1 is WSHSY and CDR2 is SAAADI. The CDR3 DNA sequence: TGCGCCAGCAGCGGCTTCCCCAGCTCCTACGAGCAGTACTTC. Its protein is CASSGFPSSYEQYF.

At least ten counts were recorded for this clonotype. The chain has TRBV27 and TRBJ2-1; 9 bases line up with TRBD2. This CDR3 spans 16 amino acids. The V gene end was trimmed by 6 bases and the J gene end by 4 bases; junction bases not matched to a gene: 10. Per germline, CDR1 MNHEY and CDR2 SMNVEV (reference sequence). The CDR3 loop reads CASSVAGAGIYNEQFF. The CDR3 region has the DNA TGTGCCAGCAGCGTAGCGGGAGCTGGGATATACAATGAGCAGTTCTTC.

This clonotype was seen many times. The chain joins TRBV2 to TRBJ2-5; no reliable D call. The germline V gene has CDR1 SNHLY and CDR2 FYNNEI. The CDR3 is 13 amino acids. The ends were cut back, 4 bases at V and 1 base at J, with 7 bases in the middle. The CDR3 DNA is TGTGCCAGCAGTGCGGAGCGCCAAGAGACCCAGTACTTC. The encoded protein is CASSAERQETQYF. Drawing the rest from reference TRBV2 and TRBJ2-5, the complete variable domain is EPEVTQTPSHQVTQMGQEVILRCVPISNHLYFYWYRQILGQKVEFLVSFYNNEISEKSEIFDDQFSVERPDGSNFTLKIRSTKLEDSAMYFCASSAERQETQYFGPGTRLLVL.

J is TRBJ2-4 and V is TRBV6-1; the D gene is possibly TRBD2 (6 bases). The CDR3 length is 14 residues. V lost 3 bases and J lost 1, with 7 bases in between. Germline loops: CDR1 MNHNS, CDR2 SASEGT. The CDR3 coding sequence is TGTGCCAGCAGTGAGCGGGGTGCCAAAAACATTCAGTACTTC. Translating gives CASSERGAKNIQYF.

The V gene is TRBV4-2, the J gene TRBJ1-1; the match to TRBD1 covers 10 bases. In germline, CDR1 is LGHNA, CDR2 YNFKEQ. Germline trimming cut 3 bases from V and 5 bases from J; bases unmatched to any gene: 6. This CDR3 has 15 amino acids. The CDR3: CASSQGWTGGTEAFF. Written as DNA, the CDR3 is TGTGCCAGCAGCCAGGGCTGGACAGGGGGGACTGAAGCTTTCTTT.

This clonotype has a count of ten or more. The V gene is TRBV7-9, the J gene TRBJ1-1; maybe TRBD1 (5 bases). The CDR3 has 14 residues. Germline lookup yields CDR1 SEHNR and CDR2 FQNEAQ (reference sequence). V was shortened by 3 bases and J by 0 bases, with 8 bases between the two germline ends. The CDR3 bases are TGTGCCAGCAGCTTGGGGGATATGAACACTGAAGCTTTCTTT. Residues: CASSLGDMNTEAFF.

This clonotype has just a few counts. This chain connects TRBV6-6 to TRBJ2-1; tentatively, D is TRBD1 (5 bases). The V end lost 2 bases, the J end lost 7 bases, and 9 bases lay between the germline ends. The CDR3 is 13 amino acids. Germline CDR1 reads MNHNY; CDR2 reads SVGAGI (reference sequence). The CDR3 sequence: CASSYRGFNEQFF. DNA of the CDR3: TGTGCCAGCAGTTACAGGGGTTTTAATGAGCAGTTCTTC.